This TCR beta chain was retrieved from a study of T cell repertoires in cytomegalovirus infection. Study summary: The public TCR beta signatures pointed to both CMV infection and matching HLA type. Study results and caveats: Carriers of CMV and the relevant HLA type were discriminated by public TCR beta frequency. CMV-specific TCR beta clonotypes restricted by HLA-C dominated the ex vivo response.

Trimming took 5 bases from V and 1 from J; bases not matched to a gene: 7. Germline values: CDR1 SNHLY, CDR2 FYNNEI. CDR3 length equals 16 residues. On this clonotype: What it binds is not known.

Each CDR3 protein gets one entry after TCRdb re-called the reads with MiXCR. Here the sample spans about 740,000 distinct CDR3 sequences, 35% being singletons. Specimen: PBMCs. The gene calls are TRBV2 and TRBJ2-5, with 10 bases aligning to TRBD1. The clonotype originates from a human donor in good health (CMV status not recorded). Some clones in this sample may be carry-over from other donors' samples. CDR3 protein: CASSPWDRGPQETQYF. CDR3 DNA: TGTGCCAGCAGTCCTTGGGACAGGGGACCCCAAGAGACCCAGTACTTC.